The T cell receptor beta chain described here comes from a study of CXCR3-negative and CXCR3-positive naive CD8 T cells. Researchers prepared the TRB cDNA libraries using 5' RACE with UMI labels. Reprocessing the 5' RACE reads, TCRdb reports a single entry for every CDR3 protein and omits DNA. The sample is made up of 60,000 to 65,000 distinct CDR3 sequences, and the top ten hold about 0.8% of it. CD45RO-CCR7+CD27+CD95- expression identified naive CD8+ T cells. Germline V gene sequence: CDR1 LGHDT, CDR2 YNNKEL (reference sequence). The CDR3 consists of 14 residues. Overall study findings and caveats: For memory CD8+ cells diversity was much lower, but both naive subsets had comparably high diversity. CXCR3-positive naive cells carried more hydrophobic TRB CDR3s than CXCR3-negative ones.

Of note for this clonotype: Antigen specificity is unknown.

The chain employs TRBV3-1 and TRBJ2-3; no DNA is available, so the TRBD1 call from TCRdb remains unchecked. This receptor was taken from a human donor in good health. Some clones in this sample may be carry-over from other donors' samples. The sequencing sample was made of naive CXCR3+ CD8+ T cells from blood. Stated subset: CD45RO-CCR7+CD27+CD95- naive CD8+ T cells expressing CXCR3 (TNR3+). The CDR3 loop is CASSHSDRLDTQYF.